This T cell receptor beta chain was recorded in a study of T cell responses to AZD1222 COVID-19 vaccine. Regarding the study as a whole: Spike-specific TCR breadth and depth rose after two AZD1222 doses.

The CDR3 spans 14 residues. Trimming left V 0 bases short and J 5 bases short, with 10 bases between. Per the germline V gene, CDR1 is KGHSH and CDR2 is LQKENI. TCRdb's table, derived via immunoSEQ multiplex PCR, lists solely in-frame clones and lacks some. The top ten clones hold 1.5% to 2% of a sample with more than 120,000 clones, roughly 90% of them seen once. This clone was detected once. The antigen is undetermined. V and J are TRBV18 and TRBJ1-1; D gene unclear. Sequencing used peripheral blood, obtained 28 days after the second AZD1222 dose. The clonotype originates from an adult who received the AZD1222 COVID-19 vaccine. The CDR3 DNA is TGTGCCAGCTCACCACCGTCGGGTAGGACTGAAGCTTTCTTT. It encodes CASSPPSGRTEAFF. Using reference TRBV18 and TRBJ1-1 for the parts outside the CDR3, the full variable domain is NAGVMQNPRHLVRRRGQEARLRCSPMKGHSHVYWYRQLPEEGLKFMVYLQKENIIDESGMPKERFSAEFPKEGPSILRIQQVVRGDSAAYFCASSPPSGRTEAFFGQGTRLTVV.